Listed below are T cell receptor beta chains from one sample, sequenced in a study of post-analysis software for immune sequencing data. MiXCR, applied by TCRdb to the PCR reads, yields one record per CDR3 protein. The repertoire includes approximately 730,000 distinct CDR3 sequences, roughly 27% of them detected once, and more than 0.45% sits in the top ten. Material: blood. These receptor sequences come from a girl aged 5-17 years with multiple sclerosis. Both conserved end residues are part of each CDR3.

CDR3aa,j_gene,v_gene
CASRADSGLGKLFF,TRBJ1-4,TRBV7-8
CASSLRGGHTDTQYF,TRBJ2-3,TRBV7-2
CASSDRTSGGAAEQFF,TRBJ2-1,TRBV2
CASSLAGGGGETQYF,TRBJ2-5,TRBV7-9
CASSQVSTTQRRETQYF,TRBJ2-5,TRBV4-1
CSAPLGVSTDTQYF,TRBJ2-3,TRBV20-1
CASSWGQGGNEQFF,TRBJ2-1,TRBV7-2
CASSYSETGAYNEQFF,TRBJ2-1,TRBV6-5
CASSLRQGYGYTF,TRBJ1-2,TRBV6-6
CSARGLAGVNEQFF,TRBJ2-1,TRBV20-1
CSAQKMSGEQYF,TRBJ2-7,TRBV20-1
CASSWGLGKDEQYF,TRBJ2-7,TRBV7-8
CASMGRGTQYF,TRBJ2-3,TRBV2
CSAVGGDLSYNEQFF,TRBJ2-1,TRBV29-1
CASSQDLGTSWMDEQYF,TRBJ2-7,TRBV4-3
CASSLSPGGSNQPQHF,TRBJ1-5,TRBV7-6
CAKLGQGVSGPQHF,TRBJ1-5,TRBV5-1
CASRLYTGGNNEQFF,TRBJ2-1,TRBV2
CATSATRGETQYF,TRBJ2-5,TRBV15
CASGGGPVGYTF,TRBJ1-2,TRBV12-3/TRBV12-4
CSARDWAGGSYEQYF,TRBJ2-7,TRBV20-1
CASKIAEWKETQYF,TRBJ2-5,TRBV2
CAIRGLAGGSESPDEQFF,TRBJ2-1,TRBV10-3
CASSLGGAGAYEQYF,TRBJ2-7,TRBV7-9
CSVQTGIGYTF,TRBJ1-2,TRBV29-1
CASSKRDRFLTEAFF,TRBJ1-1,TRBV6-1
CSANGRQGNPSTDTQYF,TRBJ2-3,TRBV20-1
CASSYRVGGQPQHF,TRBJ1-5,TRBV6-5
CASSHVRGRTNEQFF,TRBJ2-1,TRBV7-9
CASSPRVAEQETQYF,TRBJ2-5,TRBV18
CSAPVWSGQGKQPQHF,TRBJ1-5,TRBV20-1
CSASPADVRFSPLHF,TRBJ1-6,TRBV20-1
CSVAGTSGRNIQYF,TRBJ2-4,TRBV29-1
CASSFRRSGTSFGSNEQFF,TRBJ2-1,TRBV7-2
CASSQEGEGRFPYNEQFF,TRBJ2-1,TRBV14
CASKVDHRGTGSYNEQYF,TRBJ2-7,TRBV7-2
CSVETQGTNYGYTF,TRBJ1-2,TRBV29-1
CSASSGQEYNEQFF,TRBJ2-1,TRBV20-1
CASSLYSPLHF,TRBJ1-6,TRBV6-6
CASGRPTSGRVETQYF,TRBJ2-5,TRBV6-1
CSARDKGNTGELFF,TRBJ2-2,TRBV20-1
CSVGRSGGNEQFF,TRBJ2-1,TRBV29-1